What follows is one TCR beta chain and its context. The target antigen is unknown. This entry comes from a study of blood T cells in healthy people across ages. Looking at the study overall: Capture by template switching was about one barcoded beta molecule per two T cells.

Trimming shortened V by 11 bases and J by 5 bases, and 17 bases separated the two germline ends. The CDR3 sequence is 13 residues long. CDR1 and CDR2 from the germline V gene are SNHLY and FYNNEI. Study-wide findings and caveats: Diversity estimates from one million T cells were considered underestimates.

Using a J-beta primer mix together with a sample-barcoded 5' primer, a second PCR was run for about 6 to 11 cycles. From the 5' RACE reads, TCRdb called clonotypes with MiXCR, one entry per CDR3 protein. The data show nearly 1 million distinct CDR3 sequences, 51% seen once. Sequencing used blood. The V and J genes are TRBV2 and TRBJ2-3; no reliable D call. The sequence derives from a woman aged 60-75 years in good health. CDR3 nucleotide sequence: TGTGCCGGCTCGAGCTCGGCCCGAGATACGCAGTATTTT. It specifies CAGSSSARDTQYF.